The next 28 T cell receptor beta chains were all read from a single sample in a study of early T cells in non-severe SARS-CoV-2 infection. One entry per CDR3 protein, called by TCRdb with MiXCR from the 5' RACE reads. The sample contains 15,000 to 20,000 distinct CDR3 sequences, 4% to 5.5% of which appear only once. Material for sequencing was whole blood. These receptors all stem from an adult who was a healthcare worker with PCR-confirmed SARS-CoV-2 infection or an uninfected control (not recorded which).

This clonotype was observed a few times. V usage is TRBV4-2 and J usage is TRBJ2-7; the D is unclear. Trimming left V 4 bases short and J 3 bases short, with 25 bases between. The germline gives CDR1 LGHNA, CDR2 YNFKEQ. The CDR3 runs 18 residues. Written as DNA, the CDR3 is TGTGCCAGCAGCCTCCTGGGCGTCACGACAACTACGGGCTACGAGCAGTACTTC. This gives the protein CASSLLGVTTTTGYEQYF.

This clonotype has just a few counts. This chain links TRBV2 with TRBJ2-1; D possibly uses TRBD1 or TRBD2 (5 bases each). CDR1 is SNHLY and CDR2 is FYNNEI in the germline V gene. The CDR3 runs 14 residues. V was trimmed by 10 bases and J by 0 bases, leaving 13 bases between them. DNA of the CDR3: TGTGCCATCAAAGGGACCAGCTCCTACAATGAGCAGTTCTTC. Translation gives CAIKGTSSYNEQFF. The full variable domain, rest sourced from reference TRBV2 and TRBJ2-1, is EPEVTQTPSHQVTQMGQEVILRCVPISNHLYFYWYRQILGQKVEFLVSFYNNEISEKSEIFDDQFSVERPDGSNFTLKIRSTKLEDSAMYFCAIKGTSSYNEQFFGPGTRLTVL.

By proportion, this clonotype is medium-sized. The J gene is TRBJ1-5, the V gene TRBV12-3 or TRBV12-4, with 7 bases identical to TRBD1. J lost 0 bases, V lost 7 bases, and 9 bases had no gene match. The CDR3 has 16 amino acids. The CDR3 DNA sequence: TGTGCCAGCACCGTGGACAGGACTTATAGCAATCAGCCCCAGCATTTT. This sequence encodes CASTVDRTYSNQPQHF.

This clonotype is judged medium-sized (0.01 to 0.1%). CDR3 protein: CASSPGPLYEQYF. The CDR3 DNA reads as TGTGCCAGCAGCCCGGGACCGTTATACGAGCAGTACTTC. This chain links TRBV28 with TRBJ2-7; D possibly uses TRBD1 or TRBD2 (5 bases each). The germline gives CDR1 MDHEN, CDR2 SYDVKM. This CDR3 region has 13 residues. The V and J ends lost 6 bases and 4 bases respectively, with 13 bases between them.

This clonotype was seen ten or more times. The rearrangement uses TRBV9 and TRBJ2-7; D gene uncertain. Germline V gene sequence: CDR1 SGDLS, CDR2 YYNGEE. The CDR3 spans 15 residues. The V gene lost 0 bases and the J gene lost 3 bases, with 13 bases spanning the gap. CDR3 nucleotide sequence: TGTGCCAGCAGCGTAGGGGCCGACCCGCTCTACGAGCAGTACTTC. Translated: CASSVGADPLYEQYF.

The chain recombines TRBV29-1 with TRBJ1-1; perhaps TRBD1 as D (5 bases). Trimming left V 7 bases short and J 0 bases short, with 12 bases between. The germline CDR1 and CDR2 sequences are SQVTM and ANQGSEA. There are 13 residues in the CDR3. In nucleotides, the CDR3 is TGCAGCGCCGGGGACGGCCTGAACACTGAAGCTTTCTTT. It is translated as CSAGDGLNTEAFF. Based on the CDR3 plus reference TRBV29-1 and TRBJ1-1, the full variable domain is SAVISQKPSRDICQRGTSLTIQCQVDSQVTMMFWYRQQPGQSLTLIATANQGSEATYESGFVIDKFPISRPNLTFSTLTVSNMSPEDSSIYLCSAGDGLNTEAFFGQGTRLTVV.

This clonotype was observed at least ten times. This chain connects TRBV11-2 to TRBJ2-1; TRBD2 aligns across 7 bases. This CDR3 has 18 residues. V shed 2 bases and J 4 bases; nucleotides not matched to a gene: 14. The V gene's germline CDR1 is SGHAT and CDR2 FQNNGV. CDR3 amino acids: CASSLRTPGTNLYNEQFF. DNA for the CDR3: TGTGCCAGCAGCTTAAGGACCCCCGGGACTAACCTTTACAATGAGCAGTTCTTC.

This clonotype was seen a few times. This chain links TRBV12-3 or TRBV12-4 with TRBJ2-1, with TRBD1 matching 7 bases. The CDR3 runs 15 residues. Losses at the gene ends were 6 bases for V and 2 bases for J; bases not matched to a gene: 7. The CDR3 here is CASSKQGKTYNEQFF. The CDR3 DNA reads as TGTGCCAGCAGCAAACAGGGGAAGACCTACAATGAGCAGTTCTTC.

This clonotype was seen repeatedly, ten times or more. V and J are TRBV27 and TRBJ2-1, with 12 bases fitting TRBD2. This CDR3 region has 16 residues. Germline V lookup: CDR1 MNHEY, CDR2 SMNVEV (reference sequence). Trimming took 5 bases from V and 8 from J; bases not matched to a gene: 10. The CDR3 loop is CASSHPTSGRIHEQFF. CDR3 nucleotides: TGTGCCAGCAGTCACCCGACTAGCGGGAGAATCCATGAGCAGTTCTTC.

This chain connects TRBV7-8 to TRBJ2-2; no clear D. Trimming stripped 2 bases from V and 8 bases from J, with 15 bases between. This CDR3 region has 15 residues. Germline assignment: CDR1 SGHVS and CDR2 FQNEAQ. CDR3 amino acids: CASSLRPQKKGELFF. The DNA of the CDR3 is TGTGCCAGCAGCTTAAGGCCCCAGAAAAAGGGGGAGCTGTTTTTT.

This clonotype was observed many times. The rearrangement links TRBV19 to TRBJ2-4; 15 bases are a match to TRBD2. V shed 5 bases and J 2 bases; nucleotides not matched to a gene: 13. Germline V gene data show CDR1 as LNHDA and CDR2 as SQIVND (reference sequence). The CDR3 has 20 amino acids. The CDR3 loop reads CASSHQWTSGGGSPKNIQYF. The CDR3 DNA reads as TGTGCCAGTAGTCACCAATGGACTAGCGGGGGGGGCTCCCCCAAAAACATTCAGTACTTC.

By frequency in the sample, this clonotype is medium-sized. V usage is TRBV7-9 and J usage is TRBJ1-1; D is ambiguous. This CDR3 region has 13 residues. Trimming stripped 6 bases from V and 4 bases from J, with 12 bases between. Germline V lookup: CDR1 SEHNR, CDR2 FQNEAQ (reference sequence). CDR3 in amino acids: CASRGIGLTEAFF. The CDR3 coding sequence is TGTGCCAGCAGGGGAATCGGCCTCACTGAAGCTTTCTTT.

This clonotype is judged medium-sized (0.01 to 0.1%). The chain has TRBV12-3 or TRBV12-4 and TRBJ1-1; tentatively, D is TRBD1 (5 bases). The V and J ends lost 2 bases and 9 bases respectively, with 16 bases between them. The CDR3 totals 14 residues. The CDR3 region has the DNA TGTGCCAGCAGTTTATTCCAGGCAGGGAGCCAAGCTTTCTTT. This translates into CASSLFQAGSQAFF.

This clonotype appeared many times. This chain connects TRBV6-5 to TRBJ1-1, with 7 nucleotides matching TRBD1. This CDR3 comprises 14 residues. The germline gives CDR1 MNHEY, CDR2 SVGAGI. The ends lost 5 bases at V and 4 bases at J; junction bases unmatched: 7. The CDR3 DNA is TGTGCCAGCAGTGCGACAGGGCCAGGCACTGAAGCTTTCTTT. Translating it yields CASSATGPGTEAFF.

This clonotype came up many times. V usage is TRBV20-1 and J usage is TRBJ2-5, with a possible D match to TRBD2 (5 bases). The germline V and J ends were trimmed by 5 bases and 0 bases, with 10 bases remaining between them. The germline CDR1 and CDR2 sequences are DFQATT and SNEGSKA (reference sequence). The CDR3 is made up of 13 amino acids. The CDR3 sequence: CSAPPGYQETQYF. The CDR3 DNA sequence: TGCAGTGCTCCGCCGGGATACCAAGAGACCCAGTACTTC.

This clonotype was seen at least ten times. The J gene is TRBJ2-2, the V gene TRBV27; D unclear. Per the germline V gene, CDR1 is MNHEY and CDR2 is SMNVEV (reference sequence). This CDR3 comprises 15 residues. V was cut by 4 bases and J by 7 bases, with 16 bases left in between. In DNA form, the CDR3 reads TGTGCCAGCAGTTCAAGGGAAAGGGCGATCGGGGAGCTGTTTTTT. Its translation is CASSSRERAIGELFF.

This clonotype was counted at least ten times. The chain uses TRBV6-5 and TRBJ2-2; 7 nucleotides agree with TRBD1. The germline V gene has CDR1 MNHEY and CDR2 SVGAGI. V gave up 2 bases and J gave up 7 bases; unmatched junction bases: 4. This CDR3 has 14 amino acids. The CDR3 protein is CASSYRQGVGELFF. The DNA of the CDR3 is TGTGCCAGCAGTTACCGGCAGGGGGTCGGGGAGCTGTTTTTT.

The rearrangement uses TRBV24-1 and TRBJ1-5; TRBD1 aligns across 8 bases. V lost 3 bases to trimming and J lost 3 bases; unmatched junction nucleotides: 9. The CDR3 covers 17 residues. Germline values: CDR1 KGHDR, CDR2 SFDVKD. Here the CDR3 DNA reads TGTGCCACCAGTGATCCTGGACAGGGAGGGAACAATCAGCCCCAGCATTTT. Amino acid sequence: CATSDPGQGGNNQPQHF.

This clonotype was seen ten or more times. V usage is TRBV27 and J usage is TRBJ2-5; the match to TRBD1 covers 9 bases. This CDR3 is 16 amino acids long. Losses at the gene ends were 2 bases for V and 7 bases for J; bases not matched to a gene: 11. CDR1 MNHEY and CDR2 SMNVEV come from the germline V gene (reference sequence). CDR3: CASSLNPGQGLWTQYF. The DNA of the CDR3 is TGTGCCAGCAGTTTAAATCCGGGACAGGGCCTGTGGACCCAGTACTTC.

This clonotype has just a few counts. V usage is TRBV6-5 and J usage is TRBJ1-4; D may be TRBD1 (5 bases). The CDR3 consists of 17 residues. CDR1 is MNHEY, CDR2 SVGAGI, per germline. Between the trimmed V and J ends, which lost 6 bases and 0 bases, there was a span of 17 bases. The CDR3 protein is CASSPWGGGATNEKLFF. The CDR3 DNA reads as TGTGCCAGCAGCCCCTGGGGGGGAGGGGCAACTAATGAAAAACTGTTTTTT.

By frequency in the sample, this clonotype is medium-sized (0.01 to 0.1%). The CDR3 DNA reads as TGTGCCATCAGTAGCGGGATATTGGAGACCCAGTACTTC. Its protein product is CAISSGILETQYF. J is TRBJ2-5 and V is TRBV10-3; 7 nucleotides align to TRBD2. The CDR3 length is 13 residues. J gave up 5 bases and V 5 bases, and 5 bases lay outside the gene matches. Germline CDR1 reads ENHRY; CDR2 reads SYGVKD.

The genes are TRBV10-1 and TRBJ1-2; D not resolved. V was trimmed by 0 bases and J by 8 bases, leaving 10 bases between them. Germline values: CDR1 WNHNN, CDR2 SYGVQD (reference sequence). The CDR3 contains 13 residues. The CDR3: CASSESPASGYTF. The CDR3 bases are TGCGCCAGCAGTGAGTCGCCGGCGAGCGGCTACACCTTC.

The DNA of the CDR3 is TGTGCCAGCACCAGGACAGCGACCTCCTACGAGCAGTACTTC. Its translation: CASTRTATSYEQYF. V usage is TRBV11-2 and J usage is TRBJ2-7; tentative D call: TRBD1 (6 bases). The germline V gene encodes CDR1 SGHAT and CDR2 FQNNGV. The CDR3 is made up of 14 amino acids. Trimming removed 7 bases from V and 0 bases from J, with 13 bases in between.

This clonotype was observed many times. The rearrangement joins TRBV5-1 to TRBJ2-7, with a possible D match to TRBD1 (5 bases). Germline CDR1 reads SGHRS; CDR2 reads YFSETQ. V was clipped by 4 bases and J by 8 bases, with 13 bases between them. The CDR3 extends over 12 amino acids. The DNA for the CDR3 is TGCGCCAGCAGCCCAGACAGACTGCAGCAGTACTTC. Its protein product is CASSPDRLQQYF.

Many counts were recorded for this clonotype. The chain combines TRBV27 with TRBJ1-4, with D unresolved. The germline V gene has CDR1 MNHEY and CDR2 SMNVEV (reference sequence). The CDR3 extends over 15 amino acids. The V gene lost 6 bases and the J gene lost 7 bases, with 18 bases spanning the gap. The chain's CDR3 is CASRTSMGSSEKLFF. CDR3 in DNA: TGTGCCAGCAGGACGTCCATGGGCAGTAGTGAAAAACTGTTTTTT.

This clonotype was seen many times. V usage is TRBV27 and J usage is TRBJ2-7, with D tentatively TRBD1 or TRBD2 (5 bases each). With 6 bases removed from V and 2 bases from J, the gap between germline ends came to 17 bases. The CDR3 is 15 amino acids. CDR1 MNHEY and CDR2 SMNVEV come from the germline V gene (reference sequence). Written as DNA, the CDR3 is TGTGCCAGCAGCCGTTCTCCGGGACGTACCTACGAGCAGTACTTC. This gives the protein CASSRSPGRTYEQYF.

This clonotype is categorized as medium-sized. The chain couples TRBV5-6 to TRBJ2-1; no clear D gene. Germline CDR1 is SGHDT and CDR2 is YYEEEE. This CDR3 has 12 amino acids. Trimming took 1 base from V and 7 from J, leaving 6 bases between them. CDR3 sequence (DNA): TGTGCCAGCAGCTTGCGAGAGAATGAGCAGTTCTTC. This gives the protein CASSLRENEQFF.

For this clonotype: Given a much more abundant clone one base away, this may be a read error. The V and J genes are TRBV11-2 and TRBJ2-2; 13 nucleotides align to TRBD2. From germline, CDR1 is SGHAT and CDR2 FQNNGV. The CDR3 extends over 16 amino acids. This CDR3 is CVSWTSGSPNTGELFF. As DNA, the CDR3 is TGTGTCAGCTGGACTAGCGGGAGCCCGAACACCGGGGAGCTGTTTTTT.